This T cell receptor (beta chain) was sequenced during a study of blood T cell repertoires in COVID-19. About the research overall: The United States, Italy and Spain provided the acute and convalescent COVID-19 samples. Sources were T cells, B-cell-depleted T cells, or PBMCs; the material itself was cDNA or gDNA.

The V gene end was trimmed by 2 bases and the J gene end by 6 bases; junction bases not matched to a gene: 6. CDR1 is SGHRS and CDR2 is YFSETQ in the germline V gene. This CDR3 region has 17 residues. Original handling: Using reference gene primer amplification, nucleated cell counts were estimated. TCRdb keeps only in-frame clones here, not all; method: immunoSEQ multiplex PCR. V and J calls and clone size follow that table, whereas D and trimming were derived from the DNA. There are a few hundred thousand clones in the sample; around 84% occur only once, and 3.5% to 4.5% lies in the top ten. This TCR derives from a man aged 50-59 years with acute or convalescent COVID-19. Sequencing input: peripheral blood. The chain recombines TRBV5-1 with TRBJ2-3; 16 nucleotides align to TRBD2. The CDR3 DNA is TGCGCCAGCAGCTTTGGGACTAGCGGGGGGGCCCGCGATACGCAGTATTTT. This gives the protein CASSFGTSGGARDTQYF.